One sample yielded the 22 T cell receptor beta chains listed below, sequenced in a study of T cell responses to AZD1222 COVID-19 vaccine. This table comes from immunoSEQ multiplex PCR, and its TCRdb copy is limited to in-frame clones, with some not included. Of more than 150,000 clones in the sample, around 90% were seen once. The sample here was peripheral blood, taken on day 0 of AZD1222 vaccination. All receptors come from an adult in good health.

This chain joins TRBV19 and TRBJ1-1; 7 bases map to TRBD1. Trimming removed 2 bases from V and 4 bases from J; junction bases left unmatched: 4. The CDR3 runs 14 residues. Germline V lookup: CDR1 LNHDA, CDR2 SQIVND (reference sequence). In DNA form, the CDR3 reads TGTGCCAGTAGTATACGGGCAGGGGGCACTGAAGCTTTCTTT. Translated, it gives CASSIRAGGTEAFF.

The rearrangement uses TRBV5-1 and TRBJ2-5; the D is unclear. Germline loops: CDR1 SGHRS, CDR2 YFSETQ. The CDR3 loop spans 15 amino acids. The ends were cut back, 3 bases at V and 1 base at J, with 13 bases in the middle. CDR3 DNA: TGCGCCAGCAGCTCTGGGTCGGTGGCCCAAGAGACCCAGTACTTC. It is translated as CASSSGSVAQETQYF.

This chain uses TRBV7-9 with TRBJ1-2; 9 bases are a match to TRBD1. Losses at the gene ends were 3 bases for V and 4 bases for J; bases not matched to a gene: 15. CDR1 and CDR2 (germline): SEHNR, FQNEAQ (reference sequence). The CDR3 spans 18 residues. CDR3 amino acids: CASSFYRDRARGGYGYTF. The CDR3 region has the DNA TGTGCCAGCAGCTTCTACCGGGACAGGGCGAGAGGGGGCTATGGCTACACCTTC.

This chain connects TRBV2 to TRBJ1-1; no reliable D call. The CDR3 has 15 amino acids. V gave up 5 bases and J gave up 1 base, with 14 bases separating them. From germline, CDR1 is SNHLY and CDR2 FYNNEI. Written as DNA, the CDR3 is TGTGCCAGCAGTAAGGAGGTGGGCGCGAACACTGAAGCTTTCTTT. Translation: CASSKEVGANTEAFF.

The V call is TRBV28, the J call TRBJ1-4; 11 nucleotides match TRBD1. CDR3 length equals 14 residues. The trim removed 5 bases at V and 7 bases at J, leaving 3 bases unmatched. Germline V gene data show CDR1 as MDHEN and CDR2 as SYDVKM. CDR3 DNA sequence: TGTGCCAGCAGTGGGACAGGGGGTGGTGAAAAACTGTTTTTT. Translating it yields CASSGTGGGEKLFF.

The V and J genes are TRBV3-1 (or the pseudogene TRBV3-2) and TRBJ1-4; D is unclear. CDR1 and CDR2 from the germline V gene are LGHDT and YNNKEL (reference sequence). V lost 4 bases and J lost 8, with 8 bases in between. The CDR3 runs 12 residues. CDR3 DNA: TGTGCCAGCAGCCGGATCGGGGAAAAACTGTTTTTT. Translated, it gives CASSRIGEKLFF.

The CDR3 reads CASTAERNSPLHF. CDR3 coding DNA: TGTGCCAGCACGGCAGAGCGTAATTCACCCCTCCACTTT. V usage is TRBV12-3 or TRBV12-4 and J usage is TRBJ1-6; D is unclear. V lost 7 bases to trimming and J lost 6 bases, with 10 bases between them. The CDR3 is made up of 13 amino acids.

The V and J genes are TRBV29-1 and TRBJ2-1; weak D call: TRBD2 (6 bases). CDR3 size: 14 residues. The V gene's germline CDR1 is SQVTM and CDR2 ANQGSEA. Trimming left V 0 bases short and J 12 bases short, with 18 bases between. CDR3 sequence reads: CSVEDRRATPGQFF. The CDR3 bases are TGCAGCGTTGAAGACAGGAGGGCCACACCAGGGCAGTTCTTC.

V and J are TRBV28 and TRBJ2-1; 8 bases match TRBD1. Germline assignment: CDR1 MDHEN and CDR2 SYDVKM. The V and J ends lost 7 bases and 5 bases, in that order; junction bases with no gene match: 10. The CDR3 is 15 amino acids. The CDR3 spells CASTFLHRGNNEQFF. The CDR3 bases are TGTGCCAGCACCTTCCTTCACAGGGGGAACAATGAGCAGTTCTTC.

The rearrangement links TRBV15 to TRBJ2-1; 14 positions match TRBD2. Germline trimming cut 3 bases from V and 8 bases from J; bases unmatched to any gene: 9. Per the germline V gene, CDR1 is LNHNV and CDR2 is YYDKDF (reference sequence). CDR3 size: 17 residues. CDR3 sequence: CATSRSGLAGVTDEQFF. Here the CDR3 DNA reads TGTGCCACCAGCAGGTCGGGACTAGCGGGAGTGACGGATGAGCAGTTCTTC.

Here the CDR3 reads CASSYSRGSYEQYF. The CDR3 coding sequence is TGTGCCAGCAGTTACTCGCGGGGATCCTACGAGCAGTACTTC. V and J are TRBV6-5 and TRBJ2-7; D is perhaps TRBD2 (6 bases). This CDR3 comprises 14 residues. Trimming shortened V by 0 bases and J by 1 base, and 7 bases separated the two germline ends. Germline V lookup: CDR1 MNHEY, CDR2 SVGAGI.

This clone was recorded only once. The chain employs TRBV4-2 and TRBJ1-2, with D possibly matching TRBD1 (5 bases). This CDR3 comprises 15 residues. The germline V gene has CDR1 LGHNA and CDR2 YNFKEQ. V was cut by 0 bases and J by 4 bases, with 12 bases left in between. The chain's CDR3 is CASSQDEGMGYGYTF. Here the CDR3 DNA reads TGTGCCAGCAGCCAAGATGAGGGGATGGGCTATGGCTACACCTTC.

The CDR3 spells CASPGQGVGEQFF. As DNA, the CDR3 is TGTGCCAGTCCGGGACAGGGGGTTGGTGAGCAGTTCTTC. The rearrangement uses TRBV12-3 or TRBV12-4 and TRBJ2-1, with 11 bases fitting TRBD1. The CDR3 is 13 amino acids. V dropped 9 bases and J dropped 9; count of bases not matched to a gene: 7.

The chain carries TRBV28 and TRBJ2-7; TRBD2 is a possible D gene (5 bases). Trimming pared 4 bases from V and 0 bases from J, leaving 13 bases between. CDR3 length: 15 amino acids. Looked up from germline, CDR1 is MDHEN and CDR2 is SYDVKM. This chain's CDR3 is CASSYIGGSSYEQYF. The CDR3, as DNA: TGTGCCAGCAGTTACATAGGTGGGAGCTCCTACGAGCAGTACTTC.

This sequence joins TRBV7-2 and TRBJ2-3; TRBD2 matches at 7 bases. Germline assignment: CDR1 SGHTA and CDR2 FQGNSA. Germline trimming cut 5 bases from V and 0 bases from J; bases unmatched to any gene: 5. The CDR3 has 15 residues. CDR3 amino acids: CASSRVRGSTDTQYF. The CDR3, as DNA: TGTGCCAGCAGCCGGGTGCGGGGGAGCACAGATACGCAGTATTTT.

J is TRBJ1-2 and V is TRBV19; D ambiguous. CDR1 LNHDA and CDR2 SQIVND come from the germline V gene (reference sequence). This CDR3 contains 15 residues. Trimming took 5 bases from V and 1 from J, leaving 14 bases between them. In nucleotides, the CDR3 is TGTGCCAGTAGTGACCAACATGTTATTAACTATGGCTACACCTTC. Amino acid sequence: CASSDQHVINYGYTF.

Only a few counts were recorded for this clone. This chain uses TRBV11-1 with TRBJ2-5; D not resolved. The CDR3 length is 16 residues. The germline V gene has CDR1 SGHAT and CDR2 FQDESV (reference sequence). V was clipped by 2 bases and J by 0 bases, with 13 bases between them. CDR3 nucleotides: TGTGCCAGCAGCTTAAGGGCCACAACCCACCAAGAGACCCAGTACTTC. Translated: CASSLRATTHQETQYF.

Notes on this clone: The junction differs from germline at one of its ends, possibly a read error. The V gene is TRBV30, the J gene TRBJ2-1; D possibly corresponds to TRBD2 (5 bases). Germline lookup yields CDR1 GTSNPN and CDR2 SVGIG (reference sequence). CDR3 size: 11 residues. Written as DNA, the CDR3 is TGTGCCTGGAGTCCGCGGACTTACTTCGTCTTC. Its protein is CAWSPRTYFVF.

The chain links TRBV10-1 to TRBJ2-3; 9 nucleotides line up with TRBD1. J gave up 2 bases and V 4 bases, and 10 bases lay outside the gene matches. Germline V CDR1 and CDR2: WNHNN, SYGVQD (reference sequence). The CDR3 contains 17 residues. Here the CDR3 reads CASSVLFGTGNTDTQYF. For the CDR3, the DNA is TGCGCCAGCAGTGTTCTATTCGGGACAGGGAACACAGATACGCAGTATTTT.

The chain employs TRBV5-4 and TRBJ2-7, with 7 bases matching TRBD2. V was clipped by 0 bases and J by 2 bases; unmatched bases: 8. This CDR3 is 16 amino acids long. Per the germline V gene, CDR1 is SGHNT and CDR2 is YYREEE (reference sequence). The CDR3 is CASSLAGGGTPYEQYF. In DNA form, the CDR3 reads TGTGCCAGCAGCTTGGCTGGGGGGGGAACCCCCTACGAGCAGTACTTC.

The chain joins TRBV28 to TRBJ1-1; possible D gene TRBD1, 5 bases. The CDR3 is made up of 14 amino acids. Trimming left V 8 bases short and J 0 bases short, with 13 bases between. The V gene's germline CDR1 is MDHEN and CDR2 SYDVKM. DNA of the CDR3: TGTGCCAGCTGGCGTCGGGGGGTGAACACTGAAGCTTTCTTT. Amino acids: CASWRRGVNTEAFF.

The V call is TRBV30, the J call TRBJ1-2; D is uncertain. This CDR3 has 15 residues. Trimming stripped 4 bases from V and 5 bases from J, with 20 bases between. Germline V CDR1 and CDR2: GTSNPN, SVGIG (reference sequence). The CDR3 region is CAWISSGDGVYGYTF. DNA of the CDR3: TGTGCCTGGATATCGTCCGGGGATGGGGTATATGGCTACACCTTC.